This T cell receptor (beta chain) was sequenced for a study of blood T cell repertoires in COVID-19. Across the study: Samples of COVID-19 (acute and convalescent) were obtained from the United States, Italy and Spain. Sources were T cells, B-cell-depleted T cells, or PBMCs; the material itself was cDNA or gDNA.

In the study's own analysis: Cell counts per sample came from amplifying reference gene primers. This table comes from immunoSEQ multiplex PCR, and its TCRdb copy is limited to in-frame clones, with some not included. From that table come the V and J calls and clone size; the DNA was used to work out D and trimming. The table shows about 150,000 clones, with less than 85% occurring only once. CDR1 and CDR2 (germline): SGHVS, FNYEAQ. CDR3 size: 17 residues. The V and J ends lost 2 bases and 3 bases respectively, with 16 bases between them. Sequenced material: peripheral blood. The chain combines TRBV7-6 with TRBJ2-2, with D possibly matching TRBD1 (7 bases). The receptor was derived from a woman of 80 years or more with active or convalescent COVID-19. DNA of the CDR3: TGTGCCAGCAGCTTACTGGCGTCAGGGGGGTACACCGGGGAGCTGTTTTTT. This gives the protein CASSLLASGGYTGELFF.